These 23 T cell receptor beta chains originate from one sample sequenced in a study of T cell responses to AZD1222 COVID-19 vaccine. Only in-frame clones appear in the TCRdb table, and some are missing; sequencing was by immunoSEQ multiplex PCR. The table lists approximately 150,000 clones, 90% to 95% of them singletons. Sequenced material: peripheral blood, taken 28 days after the second AZD1222 dose. The receptors stem from an adult who received the AZD1222 COVID-19 vaccine.

The sample holds many counts of this clone. The genes are TRBV3-1 (or the pseudogene TRBV3-2) and TRBJ1-1; 9 bases fit TRBD1. J lost 1 base, V lost 4 bases, and 7 bases had no gene match. Germline lookup yields CDR1 LGHDT and CDR2 YNNKEL (reference sequence). This CDR3 is built from 16 residues. For the CDR3, the DNA is TGTGCCAGCAGCCCCCCCATGGACAGGGGGAACACTGAAGCTTTCTTT. Its protein is CASSPPMDRGNTEAFF.

This sequence joins TRBV7-9 and TRBJ1-1; possible D gene TRBD1, 5 bases. Trimming cost V 5 bases and J 6 bases, with 13 bases left between them. Germline CDR1 is SEHNR and CDR2 is FQNEAQ (reference sequence). This CDR3 has 13 residues. CDR3 sequence reads: CASSRNRGAEAFF. Here the CDR3 DNA reads TGTGCCAGCAGCAGGAACCGGGGGGCTGAAGCTTTCTTT.

The V gene is TRBV5-1, the J gene TRBJ2-7; D is possibly TRBD1 (6 bases). CDR1 and CDR2 (germline): SGHRS, YFSETQ. This CDR3 spans 17 amino acids. Trimming left V 1 base short and J 2 bases short, with 19 bases between. The CDR3 is CASSLTGTGRGTYEQYF. The CDR3, as DNA: TGCGCCAGCAGCTTGACAGGAACAGGGAGAGGGACCTACGAGCAGTACTTC. The full variable domain, with the rest looked up from reference TRBV5-1 and TRBJ2-7, is KAGVTQTPRYLIKTRGQQVTLSCSPISGHRSVSWYQQTPGQGLQFLFEYFSETQRNKGNFPGRFSGRQFSNSRSEMNVSTLELGDSALYLCASSLTGTGRGTYEQYFGPGTRLTVT.

The V call is TRBV10-3, the J call TRBJ2-3, with D tentatively TRBD2 (6 bases). The CDR3 contains 17 residues. Trimming pared 3 bases from V and 0 bases from J, leaving 16 bases between. Germline assignment: CDR1 ENHRY and CDR2 SYGVKD. CDR3 sequence reads: CAISEPRGLTSTDTQYF. CDR3 nucleotide sequence: TGTGCCATCAGTGAACCGAGGGGACTCACTAGCACAGATACGCAGTATTTT.

A word on this clone: The junction departs from germline at one end; a sequencing error may be responsible. This rearrangement joins TRBV27 to TRBJ2-2; TRBD1 agrees at 7 bases. This CDR3 has 15 residues. Germline values: CDR1 MNHEY, CDR2 SMNVEV (reference sequence). The CDR3 DNA reads as TGTGCCAGCGCCCGTGGGGACAGAACCACCCGGGAGCTGTTTTTT. This sequence encodes CASARGDRTTRELFF.

The J gene is TRBJ1-5, the V gene TRBV12-2; TRBD1, the D gene given by the table, was not confirmed from the DNA. TRBV12-2 is reported as a pseudogene. The CDR3 extends over 16 amino acids. The CDR3 loop is CASRFRSGRAVGPQHF. The CDR3, as DNA: TGTGCAAGTCGCTTTCGGTCGGGCAGGGCCGTGGGGCCCCAGCATTTT.

The V and J genes are TRBV12-3 or TRBV12-4 and TRBJ2-7, with a weak D call TRBD2 (6 bases). Trimming removed 7 bases from V and 1 base from J, with 11 bases in between. CDR3 length: 13 amino acids. The CDR3 reads CASKVEGSYEQYF. CDR3 in DNA: TGTGCCAGCAAGGTGGAGGGGTCCTACGAGCAGTACTTC.

This chain uses TRBV7-2 with TRBJ2-4, with a weak D call TRBD2 (5 bases). Deletions cut 1 base from V and 8 bases from J, with 15 bases between. This CDR3 region has 15 residues. The germline gives CDR1 SGHTA, CDR2 FQGNSA. The CDR3 bases are TGTGCCAGCAGCTTAGATTCTAGGAGGTTAGACATTCAGTACTTC. This translates into CASSLDSRRLDIQYF.

V gene TRBV6-5 combines with J gene TRBJ1-2; no firm D call. Germline values: CDR1 MNHEY, CDR2 SVGAGI. The CDR3 runs to 13 residues. The ends were cut back, 2 bases at V and 4 bases at J, with 8 bases in the middle. The CDR3 loop reads CASSYRSVYGYTF. The CDR3 coding sequence is TGTGCCAGCAGTTACAGGTCTGTCTATGGCTACACCTTC.

The rearrangement joins TRBV6-6 to TRBJ1-1; D is undetermined. The CDR3 runs to 12 residues. V was clipped by 2 bases and J by 11 bases, with 12 bases between them. Germline V gene data show CDR1 as MNHNY and CDR2 as SVGAGI (reference sequence). CDR3 protein: CASSYLPLGAFF. In nucleotides, the CDR3 is TGTGCCAGCAGTTACCTGCCTCTCGGGGCTTTCTTT.

The chain couples TRBV19 to TRBJ2-3; D could derive from TRBD1 or TRBD2 (5 bases each). The CDR3 extends over 16 amino acids. Germline V gene lookup returns CDR1 LNHDA and CDR2 SQIVND (reference sequence). Trimming cost V 1 base and J 0 bases, with 11 bases left between them. In DNA form, the CDR3 reads TGTGCCAGTAGTATAGGGGGCGGGCAGAGCACAGATACGCAGTATTTT. Residues: CASSIGGGQSTDTQYF.

The V gene is TRBV5-1, the J gene TRBJ2-7; TRBD2 matches at 15 bases. V gave up 2 bases and J gave up 2 bases; unmatched junction bases: 8. The germline V gene has CDR1 SGHRS and CDR2 YFSETQ. This CDR3 has 18 residues. The CDR3 spells CASSFFGLAGGLAYEQYF. CDR3 in DNA: TGCGCCAGCAGCTTCTTCGGACTAGCGGGGGGGCTAGCCTACGAGCAGTACTTC.

The chain joins TRBV19 to TRBJ2-2; D not resolved. The CDR3 length is 17 residues. Trimming cost V 3 bases and J 2 bases, with 16 bases left between them. In germline, CDR1 is LNHDA, CDR2 SQIVND (reference sequence). The CDR3 coding sequence is TGTGCCAGTAGTATTTTTGGGGATTGGGCAAACACCGGGGAGCTGTTTTTT. Its protein is CASSIFGDWANTGELFF.

This sequence joins TRBV13 and TRBJ2-2, with D possibly being TRBD2 (5 bases). The V and J ends lost 3 bases and 2 bases respectively, with 13 bases between them. This CDR3 is 16 amino acids long. Germline loops: CDR1 PRHDT, CDR2 FYEKMQ (reference sequence). CDR3 nucleotide sequence: TGTGCCAGCAGCTTTGAGGGTCCCCTTAACACCGGGGAGCTGTTTTTT. This sequence encodes CASSFEGPLNTGELFF.

V usage is TRBV5-8 and J usage is TRBJ2-3; D is unclear. The CDR3 length is 15 residues. The germline CDR1 and CDR2 sequences are SGHTS and YDEGEE. Trimming shortened V by 1 base and J by 2 bases, and 11 bases separated the two germline ends. CDR3 bases: TGTGCCAGCAGCTTGTTTTCAGACACCACAGATACGCAGTATTTT. Translated, it gives CASSLFSDTTDTQYF.

This chain links TRBV7-2 with TRBJ2-3; tentative D call: TRBD2 (7 bases). Germline V gene lookup returns CDR1 SGHTA and CDR2 FQGNSA. V lost 1 base and J lost 2, with 16 bases in between. The CDR3 extends over 17 amino acids. The CDR3 region has the DNA TGTGCCAGCAGCTTAGGATTTGGGGGGGGCACCACAGATACGCAGTATTTT. Encoded protein: CASSLGFGGGTTDTQYF.

The DNA of the CDR3 is TGTGCCAGCAGCCCGAGACTAGCGGGAGGAGGCAATGAGCAGTTCTTC. Amino acid sequence: CASSPRLAGGGNEQFF. V usage is TRBV7-8 and J usage is TRBJ2-1; TRBD2 agrees at 13 bases. Looked up from germline, CDR1 is SGHVS and CDR2 is FQNEAQ. The J segment lost 6 bases and the V segment lost 5 bases, leaving 7 bases of the junction unmatched. This CDR3 comprises 16 residues.

The chain employs TRBV14 and TRBJ1-2; 8 nucleotides agree with TRBD1. V was clipped by 1 base and J by 7 bases; unmatched bases: 8. CDR1 is SGHDN, CDR2 FVKESK, per germline. The CDR3 contains 15 residues. CDR3 sequence: CASSQGSHRGAGYTF. The CDR3 DNA follows: TGTGCCAGCAGCCAAGGCTCTCACAGGGGGGCTGGCTACACCTTC.

V is TRBV29-1 and J is TRBJ1-1, with no clear D. The CDR3 covers 11 residues. Germline loops: CDR1 SQVTM, CDR2 ANQGSEA. Trimming took 1 base from V and 2 from J, leaving 2 bases between them. CDR3 in amino acids: CSVEVNTEAFF. The CDR3 coding sequence is TGCAGCGTTGAAGTAAACACTGAAGCTTTCTTT.

CDR3 nucleotides: TGTGCCAGCAGTTTACGGAAGGACCTCCTCTACATGAACACTGAAGCTTTCTTT. Protein sequence: CASSLRKDLLYMNTEAFF. The chain combines TRBV27 with TRBJ1-1; D gene uncertain. Germline CDR1 is MNHEY and CDR2 is SMNVEV (reference sequence). V gave up 2 bases and J gave up 0 bases, with 19 bases separating them. The CDR3 spans 18 residues.

The chain employs TRBV6-5 and TRBJ1-5; unclear D gene. Trimming took 6 bases from V and 0 from J, leaving 9 bases between them. Germline assignment: CDR1 MNHEY and CDR2 SVGAGI. This CDR3 contains 14 residues. CDR3 coding DNA: TGTGCCAGCAGACACCGGGATAGCAATCAGCCCCAGCATTTT. This codes for CASRHRDSNQPQHF.

Comments on this clone: Other DNA sequences in this specimen translate into the identical CDR3. This chain uses TRBV7-9 with TRBJ1-4; 7 positions match TRBD1. There are 14 residues in the CDR3. Germline trimming cut 1 base from V and 8 bases from J; bases unmatched to any gene: 4. Germline V gene sequence: CDR1 SEHNR, CDR2 FQNEAQ (reference sequence). In nucleotides, the CDR3 is TGTGCCAGCAGCTTAGGACAGGGAGGAGAAAAACTGTTTTTT. This gives the protein CASSLGQGGEKLFF.

The chain links TRBV27 to TRBJ2-7; a possible D gene is TRBD2 (6 bases). The CDR3 spans 12 residues. V was shortened by 5 bases and J by 5 bases, with 10 bases between the two germline ends. The germline V gene has CDR1 MNHEY and CDR2 SMNVEV (reference sequence). CDR3 DNA: TGTGCCAGCAGTGCGGGACCGGACGAGCAGTACTTC. This gives the protein CASSAGPDEQYF.